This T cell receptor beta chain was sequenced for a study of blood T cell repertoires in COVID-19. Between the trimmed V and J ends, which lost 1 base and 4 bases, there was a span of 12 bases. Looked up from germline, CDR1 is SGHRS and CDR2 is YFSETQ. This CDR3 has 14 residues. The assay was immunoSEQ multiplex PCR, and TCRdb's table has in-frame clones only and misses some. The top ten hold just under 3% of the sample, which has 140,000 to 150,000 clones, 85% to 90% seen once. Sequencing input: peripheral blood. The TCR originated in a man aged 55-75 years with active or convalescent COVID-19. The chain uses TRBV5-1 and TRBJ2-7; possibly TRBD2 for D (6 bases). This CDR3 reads CASSLTAGGYEQYF. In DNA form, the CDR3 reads TGCGCCAGCAGCTTGACAGCGGGTGGGTACGAGCAGTACTTC.